Below, 15 T cell receptor beta chains from the same sample are listed, as sequenced in a study of T cells in Graves' hyperthyroidism and ophthalmopathy. Amplification of TCR beta CDR3 regions used RNA as the template. The TCR CDR3 first-round RT-PCR relied on the HTBI primer set. A single record per CDR3 protein comes from TCRdb applying MiXCR to the multiplex PCR reads. The table has under 250,000 distinct CDR3 sequences, about 25% seen once. Source material: blood. The receptors come from a woman between 40 and 50 years old with Graves' ophthalmopathy.

This clonotype was counted ten times or more. The chain is built from TRBV28 and TRBJ1-5; 9 nucleotides align to TRBD1. This CDR3 is built from 17 residues. The ends lost 3 bases at V and 0 bases at J; junction bases unmatched: 6. Germline CDR1 MDHEN, CDR2 SYDVKM. The CDR3 reads CASSLDRGPYSNQPQHF. CDR3 nucleotide sequence: TGTGCCAGCAGTTTGGACAGGGGACCTTATAGCAATCAGCCCCAGCATTTT.

This clonotype was detected only a few times. This rearrangement joins TRBV27 to TRBJ1-6, with D uncertain. The CDR3 contains 15 residues. Germline assignment: CDR1 MNHEY and CDR2 SMNVEV (reference sequence). Trimming pared 2 bases from V and 8 bases from J, leaving 13 bases between. DNA for the CDR3: TGTGCCAGCAGTTTAAAAGGCCCGGTGGATTCACCCCTCCACTTT. This codes for CASSLKGPVDSPLHF.

This clonotype occurred many times. The chain carries TRBV6-1 and TRBJ2-5; TRBD2 matches at 14 bases. Looked up from germline, CDR1 is MNHNS and CDR2 is SASEGT. V dropped 1 base and J dropped 4; count of bases not matched to a gene: 2. The CDR3 consists of 16 residues. CDR3 nucleotide sequence: TGTGCCAGCAGTGAAGGACTAGCGGGAGGGATAGAGACCCAGTACTTC. Its translation: CASSEGLAGGIETQYF.

This clonotype has at least ten counts. J is TRBJ2-7 and V is TRBV27, with no clear D. This CDR3 comprises 15 residues. V lost 5 bases and J 0 bases, leaving 14 bases between the germline ends. Germline V gene lookup returns CDR1 MNHEY and CDR2 SMNVEV (reference sequence). The CDR3 sequence: CASSVLGSSSYEQYF. The DNA of the CDR3 is TGTGCCAGCAGTGTCCTGGGGTCGAGCTCCTACGAGCAGTACTTC.

This clonotype came up many times. The V call is TRBV28, the J call TRBJ1-6; no firm D call. CDR1 MDHEN and CDR2 SYDVKM come from the germline V gene. The CDR3 is 15 amino acids. The V end was cut by 6 bases, the J end by 3 bases, with 12 bases between. Here the CDR3 reads CASRPPQVYNSPLHF. CDR3 in DNA: TGTGCCAGCAGACCCCCCCAGGTCTATAATTCACCCCTCCACTTT.

This clonotype was seen repeatedly, ten times or more. The gene calls are TRBV6-5 and TRBJ1-1, with TRBD1 matching 8 bases. Germline lookup yields CDR1 MNHEY and CDR2 SVGAGI. CDR3 length: 15 amino acids. V shed 6 bases and J 1 base; nucleotides not matched to a gene: 7. The CDR3 region is CASRGQAAANTEAFF. DNA of the CDR3: TGTGCCAGCAGGGGACAGGCCGCCGCGAACACTGAAGCTTTCTTT.

Ten or more counts support this clonotype. The chain recombines TRBV5-5 with TRBJ1-6, with D possibly matching TRBD1 (6 bases). Germline V lookup: CDR1 SGHKS, CDR2 YYEKEE (reference sequence). The CDR3 runs 15 residues. Deletions cut 4 bases from V and 8 bases from J, with 16 bases between. CDR3 coding DNA: TGTGCCAGCAGCGAGACAGGAATCAACTATTCACCCCTCCACTTT. Its translation: CASSETGINYSPLHF.

This chain links TRBV28 with TRBJ2-7; 7 bases align to TRBD1. V lost 3 bases and J lost 3; bases outside the gene matches: 8. The CDR3 extends over 15 amino acids. Germline V lookup: CDR1 MDHEN, CDR2 SYDVKM. This CDR3 reads CASSLYRGAYYEQYF. CDR3 DNA sequence: TGTGCCAGCAGTTTGTACAGGGGAGCGTACTACGAGCAGTACTTC.

This clonotype was detected ten times or more. This chain connects TRBV20-1 to TRBJ2-7; the D gene could be TRBD1 or TRBD2 (6 bases each). CDR1 is DFQATT and CDR2 is SNEGSKA in the germline V gene (reference sequence). The CDR3 is 15 residues long. The V end lost 3 bases, the J end lost 1 base, and 16 bases lay between the germline ends. The CDR3 region is CSARTPGGTSYEQYF. For the CDR3, the DNA is TGCAGTGCTAGGACCCCTGGCGGGACATCCTACGAGCAGTACTTC.

The chain joins TRBV6-9 to TRBJ2-5, with D unclear. Germline values: CDR1 MNHGY, CDR2 SVAAGI. V was trimmed by 3 bases and J by 3 bases, leaving 5 bases between them. The CDR3 sequence is 12 residues long. CDR3 DNA: TGTGCCAGCAGTTACCCAGAAGAGACCCAGTACTTC. Its protein is CASSYPEETQYF.

In this sample, this clonotype turned up a few times. The chain uses TRBV25-1 and TRBJ1-1; TRBD1 matches 7 bases. CDR3 length equals 14 residues. With 7 bases clipped from V and 6 bases from J, the junction kept 11 bases outside the gene matches. The germline V gene has CDR1 MGHDK and CDR2 SYGVNS. The DNA of the CDR3 is TGTGCCAGCACAAGGAGCGGGCAGGGGGCTGAAGCTTTCTTT. Amino acid sequence: CASTRSGQGAEAFF.

Here the CDR3 reads CASSRGTGGETQYF. As DNA, the CDR3 is TGTGCCAGCAGCCGGGGGACAGGGGGAGAGACCCAGTACTTC. V usage is TRBV11-2 and J usage is TRBJ2-5, with TRBD1 identical over 11 bases. Germline V gene data show CDR1 as SGHAT and CDR2 as FQNNGV. The CDR3 is made up of 14 amino acids. Trimming at V came to 5 bases and at J to 4 bases, leaving 3 bases not matched to a gene.

This clonotype showed up many times. CDR3 residues: CATTGDYNSPLHF. The CDR3 region has the DNA TGTGCCACCACAGGAGACTATAATTCACCCCTCCACTTT. This chain connects TRBV10-3 to TRBJ1-6, with D perhaps TRBD1 (5 bases). The V gene's germline CDR1 is ENHRY and CDR2 SYGVKD. With 10 bases removed from V and 3 bases from J, the gap between germline ends came to 10 bases. The CDR3 has 13 amino acids.

This clonotype was seen once. V and J are TRBV12-3 or TRBV12-4 and TRBJ2-2; D uncertain. The V gene lost 7 bases and the J gene lost 4 bases, with 13 bases spanning the gap. The CDR3 has 14 amino acids. The CDR3 spells CASKLLLTTGELFF. CDR3 in DNA: TGTGCCAGCAAGCTACTACTCACCACCGGGGAGCTGTTTTTT.

This clonotype was recorded many times. The chain couples TRBV7-9 to TRBJ2-4; TRBD1 agrees at 7 bases. CDR3 length: 13 amino acids. After removal of 4 bases from V and 9 bases from J, the junction contained 6 bases not matched to a gene. Germline V lookup: CDR1 SEHNR, CDR2 FQNEAQ (reference sequence). CDR3 in amino acids: CASSYGQVGIQYF. The CDR3 DNA is TGTGCCAGCAGCTACGGACAGGTCGGCATTCAGTACTTC.